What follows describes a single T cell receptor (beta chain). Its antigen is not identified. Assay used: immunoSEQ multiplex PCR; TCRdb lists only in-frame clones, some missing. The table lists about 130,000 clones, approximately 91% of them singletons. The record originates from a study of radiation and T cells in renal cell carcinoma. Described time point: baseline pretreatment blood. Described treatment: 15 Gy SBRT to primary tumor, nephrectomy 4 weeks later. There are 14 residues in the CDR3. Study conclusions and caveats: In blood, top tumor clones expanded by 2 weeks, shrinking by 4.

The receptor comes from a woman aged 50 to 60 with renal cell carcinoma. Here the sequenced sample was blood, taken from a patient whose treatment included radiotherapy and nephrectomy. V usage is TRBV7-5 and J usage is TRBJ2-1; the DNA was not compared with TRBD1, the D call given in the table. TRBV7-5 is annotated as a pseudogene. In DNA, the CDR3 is TGTGCCAGAAGTTCGGACAGGGGGCGAAATGAGCAGTTCTTC. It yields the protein CARSSDRGRNEQFF.